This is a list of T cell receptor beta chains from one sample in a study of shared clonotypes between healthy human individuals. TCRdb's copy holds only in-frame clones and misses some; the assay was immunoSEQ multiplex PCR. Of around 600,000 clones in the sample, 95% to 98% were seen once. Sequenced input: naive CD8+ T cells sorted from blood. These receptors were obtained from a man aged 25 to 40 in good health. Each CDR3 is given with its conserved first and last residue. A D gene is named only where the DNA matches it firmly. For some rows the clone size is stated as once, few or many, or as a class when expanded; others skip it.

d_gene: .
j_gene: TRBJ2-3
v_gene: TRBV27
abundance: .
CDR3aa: CASTQSGYGTDTQYF
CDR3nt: TGTGCCAGCACCCAGTCGGGTTACGGCACAGATACGCAGTATTTT

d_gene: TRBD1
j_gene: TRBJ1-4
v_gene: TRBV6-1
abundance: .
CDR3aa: CASSAPGQGTTNEKLFF
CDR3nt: TGTGCCAGCAGTGCCCCGGGACAGGGGACAACTAATGAAAAACTGTTTTTT

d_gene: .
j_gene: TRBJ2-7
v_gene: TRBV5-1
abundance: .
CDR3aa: CASSPGPEISYEQYF
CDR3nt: TGCGCCAGCAGCCCTGGCCCTGAGATTTCCTACGAGCAGTACTTC

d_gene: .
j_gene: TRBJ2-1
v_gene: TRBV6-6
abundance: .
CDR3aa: CASSYVPSDEQFF
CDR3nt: TGTGCCAGCAGTTACGTACCTAGCGATGAGCAGTTCTTC

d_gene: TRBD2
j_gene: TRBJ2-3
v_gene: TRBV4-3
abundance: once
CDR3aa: CASSSGTSGSDTQYF
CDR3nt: TGCGCCAGCAGCAGCGGGACTAGCGGGAGTGATACGCAGTATTTT

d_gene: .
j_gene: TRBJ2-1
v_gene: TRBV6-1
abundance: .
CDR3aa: CASSGGRTAYNEQFF
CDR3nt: TGTGCCAGCAGTGGGGGGAGGACAGCGTACAATGAGCAGTTCTTC

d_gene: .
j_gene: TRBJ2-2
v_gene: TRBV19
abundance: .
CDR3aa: CASSISTLYTGELFF
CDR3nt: TGTGCCAGTAGTATTTCGACTCTTTACACCGGGGAGCTGTTTTTT

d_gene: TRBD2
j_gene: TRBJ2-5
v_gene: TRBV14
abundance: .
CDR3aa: CASSPLIAGVDQETQYF
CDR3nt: TGTGCCAGCAGCCCCTTAATAGCGGGAGTCGACCAAGAGACCCAGTACTTC

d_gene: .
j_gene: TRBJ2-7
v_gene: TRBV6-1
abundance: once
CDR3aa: CASALPGGSYEQYF
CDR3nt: TGTGCCAGCGCCTTACCCGGGGGCTCCTACGAGCAGTACTTC

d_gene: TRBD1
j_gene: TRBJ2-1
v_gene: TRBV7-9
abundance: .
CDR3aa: CASSPWTGDEQFF
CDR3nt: TGTGCCAGCAGCCCCTGGACAGGGGACGAGCAGTTCTTC

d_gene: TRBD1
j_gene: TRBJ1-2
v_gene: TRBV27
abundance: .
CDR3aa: CASSRDHRDRPYYGYTF
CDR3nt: TGTGCCAGCAGCCGAGATCACCGGGACAGACCTTACTATGGCTACACCTTC

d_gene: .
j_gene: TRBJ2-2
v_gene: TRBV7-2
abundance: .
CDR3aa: CASSLVGSGELFF
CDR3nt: TGTGCCAGCAGCTTAGTAGGGTCCGGGGAGCTGTTTTTT

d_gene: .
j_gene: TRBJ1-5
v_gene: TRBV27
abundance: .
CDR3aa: CASKKEISNQPQHF
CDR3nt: TGTGCCAGCAAAAAGGAGATTAGCAATCAGCCCCAGCATTTT

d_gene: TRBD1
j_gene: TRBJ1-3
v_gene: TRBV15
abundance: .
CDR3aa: CATAGDRFSGNTIYF
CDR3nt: TGTGCCACCGCGGGGGACAGATTCTCTGGAAACACCATATATTTT

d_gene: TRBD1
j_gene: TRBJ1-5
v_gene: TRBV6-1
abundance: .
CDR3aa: CASSIPQGAHQPQHF
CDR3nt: TGTGCCAGCAGTATTCCGCAGGGGGCTCATCAGCCCCAGCATTTT

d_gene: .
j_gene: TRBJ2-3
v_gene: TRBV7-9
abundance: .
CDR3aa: CASSLASGYTDTQYF
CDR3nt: TGTGCCAGCAGCTTAGCTAGCGGATACACAGATACGCAGTATTTT

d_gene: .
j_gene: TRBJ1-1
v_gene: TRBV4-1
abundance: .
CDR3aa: CASSQETGLNTEAFF
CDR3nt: TGCGCCAGCAGCCAAGAAACCGGACTGAACACTGAAGCTTTCTTT

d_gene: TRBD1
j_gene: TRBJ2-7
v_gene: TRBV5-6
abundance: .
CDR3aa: CASSLKLRTGRTYEQYF
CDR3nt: TGTGCCAGCAGCTTAAAATTGAGGACAGGGCGAACCTACGAGCAGTACTTC

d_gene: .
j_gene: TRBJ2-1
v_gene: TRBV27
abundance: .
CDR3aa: CASSFSRGIYYNEQFF
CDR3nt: TGTGCCAGCAGTTTTTCGCGCGGAATCTATTACAATGAGCAGTTCTTC

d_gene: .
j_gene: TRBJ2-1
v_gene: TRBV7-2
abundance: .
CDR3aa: CASSPFFVDEQFF
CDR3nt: TGTGCCAGCAGCCCCTTTTTTGTTGATGAGCAGTTCTTC

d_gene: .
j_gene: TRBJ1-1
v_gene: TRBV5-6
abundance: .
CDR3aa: CASSFGTQGRTEAFF
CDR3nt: TGTGCCAGCAGCTTCGGGACACAGGGTAGAACTGAAGCTTTCTTT

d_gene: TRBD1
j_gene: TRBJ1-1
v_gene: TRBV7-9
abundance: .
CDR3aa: CASSPARTGETEAFF
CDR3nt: TGTGCCAGCAGCCCAGCCCGGACAGGGGAAACTGAAGCTTTCTTT

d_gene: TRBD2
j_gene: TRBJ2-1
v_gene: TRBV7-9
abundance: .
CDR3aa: CASSHISGRPMNEQFF
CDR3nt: TGTGCCAGCAGCCACATTAGCGGGAGGCCTATGAATGAGCAGTTCTTC

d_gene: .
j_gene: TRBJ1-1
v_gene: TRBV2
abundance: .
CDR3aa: CASRGGPEAFF
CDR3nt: TGTGCCAGCAGGGGGGGACCTGAAGCTTTCTTT

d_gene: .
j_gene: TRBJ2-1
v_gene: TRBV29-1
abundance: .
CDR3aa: CSVSGGMSNEQFF
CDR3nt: TGCAGCGTTTCGGGCGGGATGTCCAATGAGCAGTTCTTC

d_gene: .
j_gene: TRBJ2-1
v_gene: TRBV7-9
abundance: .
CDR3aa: CASSPRTSAEQFF
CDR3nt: TGTGCCAGCAGCCCCCGAACTAGTGCTGAGCAGTTCTTC

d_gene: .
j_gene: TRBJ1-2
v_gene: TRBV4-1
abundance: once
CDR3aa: CASSQFLSGENYYGYTF
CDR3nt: TGCGCCAGCAGCCAATTCCTTTCGGGGGAGAACTACTATGGCTACACCTTC

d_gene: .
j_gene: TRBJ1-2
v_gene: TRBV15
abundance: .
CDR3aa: CATSSPTELNGYTF
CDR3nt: TGTGCCACCAGCAGTCCGACGGAGCTAAATGGCTACACCTTC

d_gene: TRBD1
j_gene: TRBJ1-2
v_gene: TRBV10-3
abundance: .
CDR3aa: CAISEVGQNIYGYTF
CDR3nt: TGTGCCATCAGTGAGGTGGGACAGAATATCTATGGCTACACCTTC

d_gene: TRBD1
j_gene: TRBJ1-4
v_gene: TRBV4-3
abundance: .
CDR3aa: CASSQGTGRNEKLFF
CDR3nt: TGCGCCAGCAGCCAAGGGACAGGGAGAAATGAAAAACTGTTTTTT

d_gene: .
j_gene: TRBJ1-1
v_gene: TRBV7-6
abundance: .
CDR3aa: CASSRTGNTEAFF
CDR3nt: TGTGCCAGCAGCCGGACGGGGAACACTGAAGCTTTCTTT

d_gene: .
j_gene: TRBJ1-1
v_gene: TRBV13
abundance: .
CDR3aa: CASSLGGAGHTEAFF
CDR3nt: TGTGCCAGCAGCTTAGGTGGGGCAGGGCACACTGAAGCTTTCTTT

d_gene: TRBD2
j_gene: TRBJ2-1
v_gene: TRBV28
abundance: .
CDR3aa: CASGPIAYRGDEQFF
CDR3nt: TGTGCCAGCGGTCCGATAGCGTATCGGGGGGATGAGCAGTTCTTC

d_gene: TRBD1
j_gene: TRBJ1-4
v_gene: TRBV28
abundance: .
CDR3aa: CASSARISAGTADEKLFF
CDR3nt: TGTGCCAGCAGTGCAAGAATATCGGCCGGGACAGCGGACGAAAAACTGTTTTTT

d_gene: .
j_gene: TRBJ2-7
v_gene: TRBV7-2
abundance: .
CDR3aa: CASSFGQSYEQYF
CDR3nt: TGTGCCAGCAGCTTCGGACAGTCCTACGAGCAGTACTTC

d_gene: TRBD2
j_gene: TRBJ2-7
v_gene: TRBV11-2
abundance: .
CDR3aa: CASGALGFAGGPLNYEQYF
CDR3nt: TGTGCCAGCGGGGCCCTAGGCTTTGCGGGAGGGCCCCTCAACTACGAGCAGTACTTC

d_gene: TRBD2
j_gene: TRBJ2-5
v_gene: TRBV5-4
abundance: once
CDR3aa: CASSYSGLAGVETQYF
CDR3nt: TGTGCCAGCAGCTACTCGGGACTAGCGGGAGTAGAGACCCAGTACTTC

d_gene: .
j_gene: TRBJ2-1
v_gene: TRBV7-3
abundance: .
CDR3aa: CASSLDPPGPRDNEQFF
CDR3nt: TGTGCCAGCAGCTTAGACCCACCGGGACCCAGGGACAATGAGCAGTTCTTC

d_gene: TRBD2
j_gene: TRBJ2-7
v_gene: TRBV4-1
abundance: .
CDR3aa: CASSPASGSEEQYF
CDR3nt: TGCGCCAGCAGCCCGGCTAGCGGGAGTGAAGAGCAGTACTTC

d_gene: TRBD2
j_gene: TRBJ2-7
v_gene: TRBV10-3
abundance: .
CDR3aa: CAISEGTRGYEQYF
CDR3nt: TGTGCCATCAGCGAAGGGACTAGAGGGTACGAGCAGTACTTC

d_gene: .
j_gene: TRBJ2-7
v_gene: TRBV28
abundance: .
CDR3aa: CASSADRYEQYF
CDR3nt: TGTGCCAGCAGCGCAGACAGGTACGAGCAGTACTTC

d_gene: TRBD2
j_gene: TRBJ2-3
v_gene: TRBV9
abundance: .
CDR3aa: CASSSRLAGATDTQYF
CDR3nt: TGTGCCAGCAGCTCCAGACTAGCGGGAGCCACAGATACGCAGTATTTT

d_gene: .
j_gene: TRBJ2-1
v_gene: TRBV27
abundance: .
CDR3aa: CASSFVGNEQFF
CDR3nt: TGTGCCAGCAGTTTCGTGGGCAATGAGCAGTTCTTC

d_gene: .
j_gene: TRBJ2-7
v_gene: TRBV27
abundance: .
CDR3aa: CASSSGTSAYEQYF
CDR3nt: TGTGCCAGCAGTTCGGGAACAAGCGCCTACGAGCAGTACTTC

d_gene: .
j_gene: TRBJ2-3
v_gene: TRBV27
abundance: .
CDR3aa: CASSRQTVTDTQYF
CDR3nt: TGTGCCAGCAGCCGACAGACAGTCACAGATACGCAGTATTTT

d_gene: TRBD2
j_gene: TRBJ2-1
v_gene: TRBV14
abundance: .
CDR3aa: CASSSGLALYNEQFF
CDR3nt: TGTGCCAGCAGCTCGGGACTAGCGCTTTACAATGAGCAGTTCTTC

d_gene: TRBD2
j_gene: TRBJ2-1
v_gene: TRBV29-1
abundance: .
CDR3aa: CSVEDAALAGFYNEQFF
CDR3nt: TGCAGCGTTGAAGATGCGGCTCTAGCGGGGTTCTACAATGAGCAGTTCTTC